The 27 T cell receptor beta chains reported below all come from one sample, sequenced in a study of blood T cell repertoires in COVID-19. Clones were sequenced by immunoSEQ multiplex PCR, and TCRdb holds only the in-frame ones, with some missing. This sample has some 350,000 clones, with approximately 92% found just once. Sequences were obtained from PBMCs or T cells enriched from blood (not recorded which). Source of these receptors: a man between 18 and 35 years old who had recovered from COVID-19.

The chain carries TRBV18 and TRBJ2-4; 12 nucleotides align to TRBD1. This CDR3 has 16 amino acids. J lost 5 bases, V lost 3 bases, and 5 bases had no gene match. Per the germline V gene, CDR1 is KGHSH and CDR2 is LQKENI. DNA for the CDR3: TGTGCCAGCTCACCCCCGGGACAGGGGGCCCAAAACATTCAGTACTTC. This translates into CASSPPGQGAQNIQYF.

The chain couples TRBV5-6 to TRBJ1-5; D gene unclear. The V gene's germline CDR1 is SGHDT and CDR2 YYEEEE. The CDR3 sequence is 12 residues long. V was cut by 3 bases and J by 5 bases, with 6 bases left in between. The chain's CDR3 is CASSWADQPQHF. The CDR3 DNA reads as TGTGCCAGCAGCTGGGCCGATCAGCCCCAGCATTTT. Complete variable domain (other parts from reference TRBV5-6 and TRBJ1-5): DAGVTQSPTHLIKTRGQQVTLRCSPKSGHDTVSWYQQALGQGPQFIFQYYEEEERQRGNFPDRFSGHQFPNYSSELNVNALLLGDSALYLCASSWADQPQHFGDGTRLSIL.

This clone was seen a single time. The chain employs TRBV7-6 and TRBJ1-5; D gene ambiguous. From germline, CDR1 is SGHVS and CDR2 FNYEAQ. The CDR3 contains 13 residues. Between the trimmed V and J ends, which lost 3 bases and 5 bases, there was a span of 8 bases. The CDR3 DNA is TGTGCCAGCAGCTTTAGCCGGTATCAGCCCCAGCATTTT. Its protein is CASSFSRYQPQHF.

V usage is TRBV7-3 and J usage is TRBJ2-2; D is perhaps TRBD1 (6 bases). V gave up 1 base and J gave up 4 bases, with 16 bases separating them. The germline gives CDR1 SGHTA, CDR2 FQGTGA. This CDR3 spans 17 amino acids. CDR3 protein: CASSLRGGGDGTGELFF. In nucleotides, the CDR3 is TGTGCCAGCAGCTTAAGGGGTGGGGGCGACGGCACCGGGGAGCTGTTTTTT.

This clone was recorded only once. The chain has TRBV7-2 and TRBJ1-2; TRBD1 agrees at 8 bases. Per germline, CDR1 SGHTA and CDR2 FQGNSA. The CDR3 sequence is 13 residues long. The junction had 8 bases not matched to a gene; V was cut back by 6 bases and J by 8 bases. CDR3 residues: CASSQTGGGGYTF. CDR3 DNA: TGTGCCAGCAGTCAAACAGGGGGAGGAGGCTACACCTTC.

This sequence joins TRBV11-3 and TRBJ2-5; 7 positions agree with TRBD2. V gave up 4 bases and J gave up 0 bases; unmatched junction bases: 8. Germline loops: CDR1 SGHNT, CDR2 YENEEA. This CDR3 is built from 16 residues. CDR3 sequence: CASSSGGSGHQETQYF. In DNA, the CDR3 is TGTGCCAGCAGCTCTGGGGGTAGCGGGCACCAAGAGACCCAGTACTTC.

The chain couples TRBV18 to TRBJ2-3; 7 nucleotides match TRBD2. The CDR3 covers 13 residues. Germline trimming cut 1 base from V and 8 bases from J; bases unmatched to any gene: 3. The V gene's germline CDR1 is KGHSH and CDR2 LQKENI. The CDR3 nucleotides are TGTGCCAGCTCACCACGCAGGGAGGGTACGCAGTATTTT. Translation gives CASSPRREGTQYF.

The gene calls are TRBV3-1 (or the pseudogene TRBV3-2) and TRBJ1-3; TRBD1 might be the D (5 bases). The ends were cut back, 6 bases at V and 3 bases at J, with 12 bases in the middle. This CDR3 region has 14 residues. Germline V CDR1 and CDR2: LGHDT, YNNKEL (reference sequence). The CDR3: CASRRQGGGNTIYF. CDR3 DNA: TGTGCCAGCAGACGGCAGGGAGGTGGAAACACCATATATTTT.

This chain uses TRBV3-1 (or the pseudogene TRBV3-2) with TRBJ2-5; TRBD1 is a possible D gene (6 bases). The ends were cut back, 4 bases at V and 3 bases at J, with 12 bases in the middle. CDR1 is LGHDT and CDR2 is YNNKEL in the germline V gene (reference sequence). The CDR3 loop spans 14 amino acids. For the CDR3, the DNA is TGTGCCAGCAGCCCAATTTACAGGGAAGAGACCCAGTACTTC. Translating gives CASSPIYREETQYF.

The chain is built from TRBV7-9 and TRBJ1-6; D is possibly TRBD1 (5 bases). With 4 bases removed from V and 9 bases from J, the gap between germline ends came to 7 bases. From germline, CDR1 is SEHNR and CDR2 FQNEAQ (reference sequence). The CDR3 is 12 residues long. CDR3 loop: CASSSDSSPLHF. CDR3 coding DNA: TGTGCCAGCAGCTCAGACAGTTCACCCCTCCACTTT.

On this clone: At the DNA level, this CDR3 is encoded by other sequences in the same sample as well. The chain has TRBV12-3 or TRBV12-4 and TRBJ1-5; maybe TRBD1 (5 bases). This CDR3 contains 13 residues. Trimming removed 6 bases at V and 2 bases at J, with 8 bases between. The CDR3 nucleotides read TGTGCCAGCAGCCCGACAGGCAATCAGCCCCAGCATTTT. This translates into CASSPTGNQPQHF.

The chain carries TRBV6-5 and TRBJ1-5; 9 nucleotides match TRBD1. The CDR3 loop spans 13 amino acids. V trimming: 8 bases; J trimming: 6 bases; junction bases outside the gene matches: 5. CDR1 is MNHEY and CDR2 is SVGAGI in the germline V gene. This chain's CDR3 is CASGQGPGQPQHF. The CDR3 nucleotides read TGTGCCAGCGGACAGGGGCCGGGTCAGCCCCAGCATTTT.

The chain joins TRBV7-9 to TRBJ2-1, with 10 bases lining up with TRBD2. Losses at the gene ends were 6 bases for V and 8 bases for J; bases not matched to a gene: 13. CDR1 SEHNR and CDR2 FQNEAQ come from the germline V gene (reference sequence). The CDR3 sequence is 16 residues long. CDR3 in amino acids: CASRTNSGGFQDEQFF. CDR3 DNA sequence: TGTGCCAGCAGGACAAATAGCGGGGGGTTCCAGGATGAGCAGTTCTTC.

The chain uses TRBV5-4 and TRBJ1-2; D is unresolved. The CDR3 runs to 13 residues. Germline lookup yields CDR1 SGHNT and CDR2 YYREEE (reference sequence). V dropped 0 bases and J dropped 3 bases, with 6 bases sitting between them. DNA of the CDR3: TGTGCCAGCAGCTTGGGTCAGGACTATGGCTACACCTTC. This translates into CASSLGQDYGYTF. Supplemented by reference TRBV5-4 and TRBJ1-2, the full variable domain reads ETGVTQSPTHLIKTRGQQVTLRCSSQSGHNTVSWYQQALGQGPQFIFQYYREEENGRGNFPPRFSGLQFPNYSSELNVNALELDDSALYLCASSLGQDYGYTFGSGTRLTVV.

The gene calls are TRBV5-4 and TRBJ1-2, with TRBD1 identical over 11 bases. The germline gives CDR1 SGHNT, CDR2 YYREEE (reference sequence). The CDR3 is 16 residues long. V was pared by 0 bases and J by 4 bases, with 5 bases of the junction left unmatched. CDR3 in DNA: TGTGCCAGCAGCTTGGGGACAGGGGGCGTTGTCTATGGCTACACCTTC. Translation gives CASSLGTGGVVYGYTF.

The gene calls are TRBV5-3 and TRBJ2-7, with D tentatively TRBD2 (5 bases). TRBV5-3 is treated as an ORF (open reading frame) with a function not yet certain. This CDR3 comprises 14 residues. Trimming removed 0 bases at V and 4 bases at J, with 11 bases between. The CDR3 region has the DNA TGTGCCAGAAGCTTGGGGGGAGTCCTTTACGAGCAGTACTTC. Amino acid sequence: CARSLGGVLYEQYF.

The CDR3 region is CAWSVASNYGYTF. For the CDR3, the DNA is TGTGCCTGGAGTGTTGCGAGTAACTATGGCTACACCTTC. The chain employs TRBV30 and TRBJ1-2; unclear D gene. The length of the CDR3 is 13 residues. From germline, CDR1 is GTSNPN and CDR2 SVGIG (reference sequence). Deletions cut 0 bases from V and 1 base from J, with 6 bases between.

The chain uses TRBV5-1 and TRBJ1-1; a weak D match, TRBD1 (6 bases). Germline loops: CDR1 SGHRS, CDR2 YFSETQ. V dropped 3 bases and J dropped 6 bases, with 15 bases sitting between them. This CDR3 is 14 amino acids long. The CDR3 reads CASSWSRQDPEAFF. DNA for the CDR3: TGCGCCAGCAGCTGGAGTCGACAGGATCCTGAAGCTTTCTTT.

This clone occurred once. The chain couples TRBV10-3 to TRBJ2-5; 7 bases align to TRBD2. The CDR3 totals 16 residues. Unmatched junction bases numbered 14, after V lost 6 bases and J lost 4 bases. Germline V CDR1 and CDR2: ENHRY, SYGVKD. As DNA, the CDR3 is TGTGCCATCAGACCCCCCAACCGGGACTATTTAGAGACCCAGTACTTC. It translates to CAIRPPNRDYLETQYF.

This chain connects TRBV4-1 to TRBJ2-7; a weak D match, TRBD1 (6 bases). CDR1 is MGHRA, CDR2 YSYEKL, per germline. Trimming took 0 bases from V and 6 from J, leaving 18 bases between them. This CDR3 spans 16 amino acids. Here the CDR3 reads CASSQEPSGHSAEQYF. The CDR3 DNA reads TGCGCCAGCAGCCAAGAACCCTCGGGACATTCGGCCGAGCAGTACTTC.

V gene TRBV21-1 combines with J gene TRBJ2-1; the D call in the table, TRBD1, was not verified against the DNA. TRBV21-1 is designated a pseudogene. The CDR3 contains 18 residues. In DNA, the CDR3 is TGTGCCAGCGGTCAGACTGGACAGGGAAGTATCTACTTGAGTGAGCAGTTCTTC. This codes for CASGQTGQGSIYLSEQFF.

A single count supports this clone. The chain carries TRBV28 and TRBJ1-4, with D possibly matching TRBD1 (5 bases). In germline, CDR1 is MDHEN, CDR2 SYDVKM. The CDR3 consists of 16 residues. Between the trimmed V and J ends, which lost 6 bases and 0 bases, there was a span of 14 bases. The CDR3 reads CASRSLTAATNEKLFF. CDR3 sequence (DNA): TGTGCCAGCAGATCACTGACAGCCGCAACTAATGAAAAACTGTTTTTT.

This chain links TRBV7-9 with TRBJ2-1; D is possibly TRBD1 (5 bases). The germline V gene has CDR1 SEHNR and CDR2 FQNEAQ (reference sequence). This CDR3 region has 13 residues. V lost 1 base to trimming and J lost 6 bases, with 7 bases between them. The CDR3 loop is CASSLGQTNEQFF. The CDR3 coding sequence is TGTGCCAGCAGCTTAGGACAGACCAATGAGCAGTTCTTC.

The rearrangement uses TRBV7-4 and TRBJ1-5; tentative D call: TRBD1 (5 bases). The germline V and J ends were trimmed by 0 bases and 0 bases, with 9 bases remaining between them. This CDR3 region has 16 residues. The germline V gene encodes CDR1 SGHVT and CDR2 SQSDAQ. CDR3 in DNA: TGTGCCAGCAGCTTAGCGGGGCCGTATAGCAATCAGCCCCAGCATTTT. It codes for CASSLAGPYSNQPQHF.

V gene TRBV13 combines with J gene TRBJ2-5; maybe TRBD1 (6 bases). Trimming cost V 3 bases and J 6 bases, with 11 bases left between them. Looked up from germline, CDR1 is PRHDT and CDR2 is FYEKMQ (reference sequence). The CDR3 runs 13 residues. Written as DNA, the CDR3 is TGTGCCAGCAGCTTCTGGGGGCTAAAGACCCAGTACTTC. Translating it yields CASSFWGLKTQYF.

The sample holds a few counts of this clone. The same CDR3 is also encoded by other DNA sequences in this sample. The gene calls are TRBV27 and TRBJ2-7; 8 positions match TRBD2. J lost 3 bases, V lost 3 bases, and 4 bases had no gene match. Per germline, CDR1 MNHEY and CDR2 SMNVEV (reference sequence). This CDR3 has 14 amino acids. The CDR3 bases are TGTGCCAGCAGTTTTAGCGGGACGTTCTACGAGCAGTACTTC. It specifies CASSFSGTFYEQYF.

The gene calls are TRBV4-3 and TRBJ2-1, with a tentative D call TRBD2 (5 bases). Germline CDR1 is LGHNA and CDR2 is YSLEER. This CDR3 is built from 15 residues. The V gene lost 1 base and the J gene lost 7 bases, with 14 bases spanning the gap. The CDR3 nucleotides read TGCGCCAGCAGCCAAGTGGGGTTGCGAGGGAATGAGCAGTTCTTC. Amino acids: CASSQVGLRGNEQFF.